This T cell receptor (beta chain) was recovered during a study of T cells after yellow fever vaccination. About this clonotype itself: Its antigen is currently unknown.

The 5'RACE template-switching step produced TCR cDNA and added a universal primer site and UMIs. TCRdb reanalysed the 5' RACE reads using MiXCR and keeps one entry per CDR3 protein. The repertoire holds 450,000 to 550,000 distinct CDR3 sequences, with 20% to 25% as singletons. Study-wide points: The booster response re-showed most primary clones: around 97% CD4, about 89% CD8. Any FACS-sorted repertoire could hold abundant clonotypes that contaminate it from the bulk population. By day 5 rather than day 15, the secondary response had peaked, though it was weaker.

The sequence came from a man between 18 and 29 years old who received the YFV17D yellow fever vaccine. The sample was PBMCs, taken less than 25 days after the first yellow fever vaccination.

The CDR3 DNA reads as TGTGCCAGCCGCTATACGGATTACAATCAGCCCCAGCATTTT. It codes for CASRYTDYNQPQHF. The V and J genes are TRBV28 and TRBJ1-5; D is unresolved. The CDR3 length is 14 residues. Germline lookup yields CDR1 MDHEN and CDR2 SYDVKM. With 8 bases removed from V and 3 bases from J, the gap between germline ends came to 14 bases.